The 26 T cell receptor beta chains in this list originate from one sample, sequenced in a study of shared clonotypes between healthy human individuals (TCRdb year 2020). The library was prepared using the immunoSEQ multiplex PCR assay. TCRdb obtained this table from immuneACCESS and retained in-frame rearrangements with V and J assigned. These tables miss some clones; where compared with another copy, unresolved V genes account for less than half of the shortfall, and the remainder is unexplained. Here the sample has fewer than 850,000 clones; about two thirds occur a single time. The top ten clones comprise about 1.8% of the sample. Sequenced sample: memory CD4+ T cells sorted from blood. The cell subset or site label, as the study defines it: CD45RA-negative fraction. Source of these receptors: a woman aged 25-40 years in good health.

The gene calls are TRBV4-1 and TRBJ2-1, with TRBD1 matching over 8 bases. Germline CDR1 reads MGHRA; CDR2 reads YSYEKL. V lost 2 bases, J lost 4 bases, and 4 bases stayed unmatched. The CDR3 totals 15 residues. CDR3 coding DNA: TGCGCCAGCAGCCAAACAGGGGGTAGGTACAATGAGCAGTTCTTC. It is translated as CASSQTGGRYNEQFF.

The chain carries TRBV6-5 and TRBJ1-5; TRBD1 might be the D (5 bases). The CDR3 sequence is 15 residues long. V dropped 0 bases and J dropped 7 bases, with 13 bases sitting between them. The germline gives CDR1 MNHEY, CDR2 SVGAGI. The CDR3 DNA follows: TGTGCCAGCAGTTACTCGATGGGGGGACTACAGCCCCAGCATTTT. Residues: CASSYSMGGLQPQHF.

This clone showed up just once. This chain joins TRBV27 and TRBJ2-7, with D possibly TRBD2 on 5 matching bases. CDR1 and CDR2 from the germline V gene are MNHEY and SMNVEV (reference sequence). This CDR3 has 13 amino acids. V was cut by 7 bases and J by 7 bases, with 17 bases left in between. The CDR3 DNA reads TGTGCCAGCACCCGGTGGGGTTCGGGGGAGCAGTACTTC. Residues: CASTRWGSGEQYF.

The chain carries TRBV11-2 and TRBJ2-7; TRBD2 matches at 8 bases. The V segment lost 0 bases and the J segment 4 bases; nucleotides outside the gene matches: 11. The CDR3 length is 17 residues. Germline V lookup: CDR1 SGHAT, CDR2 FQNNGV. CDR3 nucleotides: TGTGCCAGCAGCTTAGATAATAGCGGGGCTCTCTTTTACGAGCAGTACTTC. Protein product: CASSLDNSGALFYEQYF.

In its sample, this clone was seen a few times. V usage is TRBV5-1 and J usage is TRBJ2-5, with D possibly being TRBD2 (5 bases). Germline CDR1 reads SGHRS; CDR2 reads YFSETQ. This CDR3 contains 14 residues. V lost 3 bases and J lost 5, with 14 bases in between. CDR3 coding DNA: TGCGCCAGCAGCTCTAGCACTAGTTTTGAGACCCAGTACTTC. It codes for CASSSSTSFETQYF. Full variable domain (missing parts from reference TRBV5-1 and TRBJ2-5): KAGVTQTPRYLIKTRGQQVTLSCSPISGHRSVSWYQQTPGQGLQFLFEYFSETQRNKGNFPGRFSGRQFSNSRSEMNVSTLELGDSALYLCASSSSTSFETQYFGPGTRLLVL.

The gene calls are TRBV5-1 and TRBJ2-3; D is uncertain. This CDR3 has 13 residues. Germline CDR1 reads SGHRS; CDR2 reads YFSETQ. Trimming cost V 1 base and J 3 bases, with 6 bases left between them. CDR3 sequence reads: CASSLTATDTQYF. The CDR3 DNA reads TGCGCCAGCAGCTTGACAGCGACAGATACGCAGTATTTT.

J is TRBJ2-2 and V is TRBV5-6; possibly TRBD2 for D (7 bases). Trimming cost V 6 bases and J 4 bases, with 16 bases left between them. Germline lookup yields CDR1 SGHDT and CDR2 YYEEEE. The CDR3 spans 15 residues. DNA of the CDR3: TGTGCCAGCACTCCTAAAGGGGGGGGCACCGGGGAGCTGTTTTTT. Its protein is CASTPKGGGTGELFF.

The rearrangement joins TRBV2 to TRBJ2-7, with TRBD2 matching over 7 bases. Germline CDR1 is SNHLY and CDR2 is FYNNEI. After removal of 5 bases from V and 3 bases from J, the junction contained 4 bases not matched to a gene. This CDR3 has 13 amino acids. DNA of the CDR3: TGTGCCAGCAGTTCGCGGGGGTACTACGAGCAGTACTTC. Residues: CASSSRGYYEQYF.

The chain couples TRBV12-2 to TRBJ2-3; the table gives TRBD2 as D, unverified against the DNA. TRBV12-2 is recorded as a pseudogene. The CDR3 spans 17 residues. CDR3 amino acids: CASRLAVKREGRGTQYF. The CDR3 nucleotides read TGTGCAAGTCGCTTAGCGGTAAAGCGGGAGGGCCGGGGTACGCAGTATTTT.

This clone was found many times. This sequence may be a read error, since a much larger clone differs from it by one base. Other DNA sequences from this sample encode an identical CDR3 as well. The CDR3 loop reads CASSSFWGGEGLGANVLTF. Written as DNA, the CDR3 is TGTGCCAGCAGTTCGTTCTGGGGGGGGGAGGGATTAGGGGCCAACGTCCTGACTTTC. The rearrangement links TRBV28 to TRBJ2-6, with 7 positions matching TRBD2. V shed 4 bases and J 4 bases; nucleotides not matched to a gene: 16. CDR1 MDHEN and CDR2 SYDVKM come from the germline V gene. The CDR3 has 19 amino acids.

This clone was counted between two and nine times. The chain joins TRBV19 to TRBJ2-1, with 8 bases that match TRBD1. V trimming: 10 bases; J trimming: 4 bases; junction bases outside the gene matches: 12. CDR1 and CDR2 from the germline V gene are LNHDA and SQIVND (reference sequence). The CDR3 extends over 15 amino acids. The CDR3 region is CATKTQGVSYNEQFF. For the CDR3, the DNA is TGTGCCACTAAAACACAGGGGGTGTCATACAATGAGCAGTTCTTC.

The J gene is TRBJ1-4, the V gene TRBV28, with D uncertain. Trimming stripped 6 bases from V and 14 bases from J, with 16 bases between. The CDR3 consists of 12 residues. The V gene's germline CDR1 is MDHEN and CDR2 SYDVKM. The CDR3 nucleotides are TGTGCCAGCAGCCGATCTCCGGGTTCCCTGTTTTTT. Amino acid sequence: CASSRSPGSLFF. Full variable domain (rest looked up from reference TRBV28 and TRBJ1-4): DVKVTQSSRYLVKRTGEKVFLECVQDMDHENMFWYRQDPGLGLRLIYFSYDVKMKEKGDIPEGYSVSREKKERFSLILESASTNQTSMYLCASSRSPGSLFFGSGTQLSVL.

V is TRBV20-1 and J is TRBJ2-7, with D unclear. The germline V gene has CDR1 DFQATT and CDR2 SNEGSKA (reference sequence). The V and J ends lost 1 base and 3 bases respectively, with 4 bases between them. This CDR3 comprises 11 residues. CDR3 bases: TGCAGTGCTAGAGCGGTCTACGAGCAGTACTTC. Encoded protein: CSARAVYEQYF.

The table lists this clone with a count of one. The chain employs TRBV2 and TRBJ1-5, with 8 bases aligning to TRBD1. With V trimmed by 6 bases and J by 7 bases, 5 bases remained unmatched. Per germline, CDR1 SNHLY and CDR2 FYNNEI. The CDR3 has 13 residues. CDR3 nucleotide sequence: TGTGCCAGCAGCCCACAGGGGGGACAGCCCCAGCATTTT. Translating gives CASSPQGGQPQHF.

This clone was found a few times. The CDR3 spells CASSVEATPYEQYF. CDR3 nucleotide sequence: TGTGCCAGCAGCGTAGAAGCGACCCCCTACGAGCAGTACTTC. The V gene is TRBV9, the J gene TRBJ2-7; D is unclear. The CDR3 has 14 amino acids. With 0 bases removed from V and 2 bases from J, the gap between germline ends came to 9 bases. Germline assignment: CDR1 SGDLS and CDR2 YYNGEE. The complete variable domain, with remaining parts taken from reference TRBV9 and TRBJ2-7, reads DSGVTQTPKHLITATGQRVTLRCSPRSGDLSVYWYQQSLDQGLQFLIQYYNGEERAKGNILERFSAQQFPDLHSELNLSSLELGDSALYFCASSVEATPYEQYFGPGTRLTVT.

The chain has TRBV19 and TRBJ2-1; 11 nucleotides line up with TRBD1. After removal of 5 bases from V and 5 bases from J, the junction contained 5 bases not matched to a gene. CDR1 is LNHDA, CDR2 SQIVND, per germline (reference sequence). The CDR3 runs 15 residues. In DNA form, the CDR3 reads TGTGCCAGTAGTCCTAGGACAGGGGGCCACAATGAGCAGTTCTTC. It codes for CASSPRTGGHNEQFF.

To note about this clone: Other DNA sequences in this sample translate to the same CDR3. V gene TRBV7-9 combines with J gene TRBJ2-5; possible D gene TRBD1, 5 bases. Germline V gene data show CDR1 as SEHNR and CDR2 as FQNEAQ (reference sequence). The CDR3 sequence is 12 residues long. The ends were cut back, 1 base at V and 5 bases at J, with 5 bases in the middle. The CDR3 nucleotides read TGTGCCAGCAGCTTAGGACAGGAGACCCAGTACTTC. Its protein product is CASSLGQETQYF.

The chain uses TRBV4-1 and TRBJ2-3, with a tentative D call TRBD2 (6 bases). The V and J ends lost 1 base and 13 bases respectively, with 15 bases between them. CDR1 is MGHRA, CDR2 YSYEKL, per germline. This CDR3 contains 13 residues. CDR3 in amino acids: CASSQVGGRREYF. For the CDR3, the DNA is TGCGCCAGCAGCCAAGTCGGGGGACGCAGGGAGTATTTT.

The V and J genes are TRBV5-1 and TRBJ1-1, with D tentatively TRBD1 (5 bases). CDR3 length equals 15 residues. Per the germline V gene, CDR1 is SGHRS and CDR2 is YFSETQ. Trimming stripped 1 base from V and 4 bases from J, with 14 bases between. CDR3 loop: CASSLTRDGATEAFF. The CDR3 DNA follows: TGCGCCAGCAGCTTGACCCGAGACGGGGCCACTGAAGCTTTCTTT.

CDR3 amino acids: CSVEPGPYTEAFF. CDR3 nucleotides: TGCAGCGTTGAGCCAGGGCCTTACACTGAAGCTTTCTTT. The V call is TRBV29-1, the J call TRBJ1-1; TRBD1 might be the D (5 bases). This CDR3 has 13 amino acids. Germline values: CDR1 SQVTM, CDR2 ANQGSEA. Trimming took 3 bases from V and 3 from J, leaving 11 bases between them.

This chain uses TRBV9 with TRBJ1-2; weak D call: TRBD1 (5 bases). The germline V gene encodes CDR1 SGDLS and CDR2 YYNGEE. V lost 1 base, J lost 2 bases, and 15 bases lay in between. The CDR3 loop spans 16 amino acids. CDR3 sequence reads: CASSVQGGYRNYGYTF. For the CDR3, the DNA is TGTGCCAGCAGCGTACAGGGAGGTTATAGGAACTATGGCTACACCTTC.

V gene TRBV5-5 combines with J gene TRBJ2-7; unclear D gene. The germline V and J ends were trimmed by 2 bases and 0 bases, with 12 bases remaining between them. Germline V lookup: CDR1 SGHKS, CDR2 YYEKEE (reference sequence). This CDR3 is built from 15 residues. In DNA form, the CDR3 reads TGTGCCAGCAGCTTCCCCCGGCGGAACTCCTACGAGCAGTACTTC. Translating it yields CASSFPRRNSYEQYF.

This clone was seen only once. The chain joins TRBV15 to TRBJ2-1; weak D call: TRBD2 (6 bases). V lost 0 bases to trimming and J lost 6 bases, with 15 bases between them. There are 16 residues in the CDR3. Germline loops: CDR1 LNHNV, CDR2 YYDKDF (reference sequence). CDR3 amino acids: CATSREVSAGSNEQFF. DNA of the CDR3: TGTGCCACCAGCAGAGAAGTGAGCGCGGGGAGCAATGAGCAGTTCTTC.

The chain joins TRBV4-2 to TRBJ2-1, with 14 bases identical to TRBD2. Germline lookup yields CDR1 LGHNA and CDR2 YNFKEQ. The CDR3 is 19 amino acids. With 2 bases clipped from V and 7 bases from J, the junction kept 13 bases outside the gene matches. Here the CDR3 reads CASSQPNRGLAGVVNEQFF. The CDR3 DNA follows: TGTGCCAGCAGCCAACCCAATAGGGGACTAGCGGGAGTTGTGAATGAGCAGTTCTTC.

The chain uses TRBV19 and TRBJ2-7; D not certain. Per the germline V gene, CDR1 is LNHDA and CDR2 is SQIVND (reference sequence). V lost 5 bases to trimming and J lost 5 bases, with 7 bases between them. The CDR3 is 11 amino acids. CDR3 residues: CASSVPHEQYF. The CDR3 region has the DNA TGTGCCAGTAGTGTCCCCCACGAGCAGTACTTC.

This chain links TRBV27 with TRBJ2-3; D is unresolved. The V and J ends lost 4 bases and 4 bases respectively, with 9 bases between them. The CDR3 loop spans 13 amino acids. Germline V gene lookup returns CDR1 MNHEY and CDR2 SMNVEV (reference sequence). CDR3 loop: CASSSQVPDTQYF. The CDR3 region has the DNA TGTGCCAGCAGTTCTCAGGTCCCAGATACGCAGTATTTT.